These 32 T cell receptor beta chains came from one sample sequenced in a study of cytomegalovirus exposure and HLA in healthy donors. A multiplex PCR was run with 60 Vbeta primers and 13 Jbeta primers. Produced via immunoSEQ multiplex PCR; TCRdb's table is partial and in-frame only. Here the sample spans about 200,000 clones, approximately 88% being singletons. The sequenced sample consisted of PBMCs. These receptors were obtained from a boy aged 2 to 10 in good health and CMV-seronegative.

The CDR3 protein is CASSVKTGVTIPPGGYTF. Written as DNA, the CDR3 is TGTGCCAGCTCAGTGAAGACAGGCGTCACAATCCCTCCTGGAGGCTACACCTTC. The chain joins TRBV18 to TRBJ1-2; the D gene is possibly TRBD1 (6 bases). Germline V gives CDR1 KGHSH, CDR2 LQKENI. V lost 5 bases, J lost 8 bases, and 30 bases lay in between. The CDR3 is 18 residues long.

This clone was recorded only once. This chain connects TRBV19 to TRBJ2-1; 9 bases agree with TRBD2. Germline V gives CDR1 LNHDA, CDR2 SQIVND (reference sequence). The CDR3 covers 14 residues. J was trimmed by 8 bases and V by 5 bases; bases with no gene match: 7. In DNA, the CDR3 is TGTGCCAGTAGTTGGCGGGGGGGCCAGGATGAGCAGTTCTTC. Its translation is CASSWRGGQDEQFF.

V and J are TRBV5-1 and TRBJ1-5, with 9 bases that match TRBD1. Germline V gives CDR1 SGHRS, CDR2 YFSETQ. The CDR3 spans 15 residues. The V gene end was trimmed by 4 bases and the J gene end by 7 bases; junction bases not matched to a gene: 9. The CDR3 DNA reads TGCGCCAGCAGCATACAGGGGGCGGCGGGACAGCCCCAGCATTTT. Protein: CASSIQGAAGQPQHF.

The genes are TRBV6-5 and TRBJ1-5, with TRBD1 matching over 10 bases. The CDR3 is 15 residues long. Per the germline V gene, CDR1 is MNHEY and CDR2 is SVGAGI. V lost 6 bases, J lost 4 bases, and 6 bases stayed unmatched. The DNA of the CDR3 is TGTGCCAGCAGCCTAGGACAGGGGGGTAATCAGCCCCAGCATTTT. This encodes CASSLGQGGNQPQHF.

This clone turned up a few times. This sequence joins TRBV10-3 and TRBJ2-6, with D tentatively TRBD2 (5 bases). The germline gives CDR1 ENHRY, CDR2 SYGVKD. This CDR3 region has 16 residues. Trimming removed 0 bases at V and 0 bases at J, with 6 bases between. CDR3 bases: TGTGCCATCAGTGAGTCCGGGATCTCTGGGGCCAACGTCCTGACTTTC. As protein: CAISESGISGANVLTF.

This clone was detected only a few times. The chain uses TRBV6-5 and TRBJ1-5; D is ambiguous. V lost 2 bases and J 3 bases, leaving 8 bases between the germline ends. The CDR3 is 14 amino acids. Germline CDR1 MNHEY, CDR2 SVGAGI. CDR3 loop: CASSYAGTNQPQHF. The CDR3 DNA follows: TGTGCCAGCAGTTACGCGGGAACCAATCAGCCCCAGCATTTT.

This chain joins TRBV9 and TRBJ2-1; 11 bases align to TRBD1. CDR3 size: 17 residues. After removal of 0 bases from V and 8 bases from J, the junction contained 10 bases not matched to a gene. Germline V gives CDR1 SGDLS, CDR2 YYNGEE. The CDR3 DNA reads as TGTGCCAGCAGCGTAGGGGGAGGGACAGGGGGTGGGGATGAGCAGTTCTTC. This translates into CASSVGGGTGGGDEQFF.

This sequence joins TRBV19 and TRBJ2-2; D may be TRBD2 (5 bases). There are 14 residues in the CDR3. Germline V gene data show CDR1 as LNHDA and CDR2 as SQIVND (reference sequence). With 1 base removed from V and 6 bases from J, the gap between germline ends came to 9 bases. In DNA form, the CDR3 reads TGTGCCAGTAGTATAGGAGGGAGAGCCGGGGAGCTGTTTTTT. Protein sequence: CASSIGGRAGELFF. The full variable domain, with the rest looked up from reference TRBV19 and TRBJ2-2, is DGGITQSPKYLFRKEGQNVTLSCEQNLNHDAMYWYRQDPGQGLRLIYYSQIVNDFQKGDIAEGYSVSREKKESFPLTVTSAQKNPTAFYLCASSIGGRAGELFFGEGSRLTVL.

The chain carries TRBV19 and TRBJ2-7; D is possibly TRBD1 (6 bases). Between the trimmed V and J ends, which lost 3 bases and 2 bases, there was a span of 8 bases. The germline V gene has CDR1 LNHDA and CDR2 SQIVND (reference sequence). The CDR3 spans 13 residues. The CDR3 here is CASSMGQPYEQYF. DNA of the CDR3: TGTGCCAGTAGTATGGGACAACCCTACGAGCAGTACTTC.

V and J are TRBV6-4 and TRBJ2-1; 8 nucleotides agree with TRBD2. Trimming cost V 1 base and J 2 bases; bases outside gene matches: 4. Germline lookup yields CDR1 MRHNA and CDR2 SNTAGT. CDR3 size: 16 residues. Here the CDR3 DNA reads TGTGCCAGCAGTGACTTAGCGGGAAGTACCTACAATGAGCAGTTCTTC. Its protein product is CASSDLAGSTYNEQFF.

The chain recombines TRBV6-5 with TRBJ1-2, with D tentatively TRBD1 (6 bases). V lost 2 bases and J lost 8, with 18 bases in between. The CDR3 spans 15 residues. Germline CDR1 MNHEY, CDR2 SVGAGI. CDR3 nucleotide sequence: TGTGCCAGCAGTTACCCACCGAGCAGGGGATACGGCTACACCTTC. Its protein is CASSYPPSRGYGYTF.

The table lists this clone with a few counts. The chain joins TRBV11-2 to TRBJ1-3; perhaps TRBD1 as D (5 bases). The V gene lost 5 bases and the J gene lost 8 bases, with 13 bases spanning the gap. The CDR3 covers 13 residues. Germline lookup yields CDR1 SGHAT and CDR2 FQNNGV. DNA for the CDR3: TGTGCCAGCAGCCCCGATAGGGGTGACACCATATATTTT. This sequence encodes CASSPDRGDTIYF.

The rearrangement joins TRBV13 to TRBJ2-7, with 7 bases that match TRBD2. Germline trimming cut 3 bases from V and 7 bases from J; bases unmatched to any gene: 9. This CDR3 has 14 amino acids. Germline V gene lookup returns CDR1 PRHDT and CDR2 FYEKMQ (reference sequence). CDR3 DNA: TGTGCCAGCAGCTTTAGCGCGGGAGACGGTGAGCAGTACTTC. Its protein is CASSFSAGDGEQYF.

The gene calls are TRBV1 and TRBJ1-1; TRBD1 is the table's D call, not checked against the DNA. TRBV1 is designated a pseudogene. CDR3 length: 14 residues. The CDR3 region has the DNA TGCACCAGCAGCCAAGAGACAGGGTCCACTGAAGCTTTCTTT. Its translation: CTSSQETGSTEAFF.

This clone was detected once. In DNA, the CDR3 is TGTGCCAGCAGTTACCCCCTGGGTAAGGCTAGCGGGGCCCAGTTCTTC. Translation gives CASSYPLGKASGAQFF. This chain links TRBV6-6 with TRBJ2-1; 9 nucleotides align to TRBD2. The germline CDR1 and CDR2 sequences are MNHNY and SVGAGI (reference sequence). V dropped 2 bases and J dropped 13; count of bases not matched to a gene: 15. This CDR3 has 16 amino acids.

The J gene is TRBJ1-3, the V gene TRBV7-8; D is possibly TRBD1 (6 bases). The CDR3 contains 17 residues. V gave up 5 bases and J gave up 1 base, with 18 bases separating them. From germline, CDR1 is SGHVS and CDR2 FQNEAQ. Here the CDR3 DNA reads TGTGCCAGCAGCCCTCAACAGGGCTGGAGTTCTGGAAACACCATATATTTT. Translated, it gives CASSPQQGWSSGNTIYF.

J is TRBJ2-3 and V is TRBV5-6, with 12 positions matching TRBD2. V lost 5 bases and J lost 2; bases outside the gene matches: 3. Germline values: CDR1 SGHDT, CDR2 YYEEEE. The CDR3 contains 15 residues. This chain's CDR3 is CASRGLAGPTDTQYF. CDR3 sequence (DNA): TGTGCCAGCAGGGGACTAGCGGGCCCCACAGATACGCAGTATTTT.

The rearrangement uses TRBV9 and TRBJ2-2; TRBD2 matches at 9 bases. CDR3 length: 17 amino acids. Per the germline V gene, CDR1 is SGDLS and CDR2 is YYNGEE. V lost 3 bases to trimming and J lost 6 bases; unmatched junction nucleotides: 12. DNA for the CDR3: TGTGCCAGCAGCGCTCATCTCGGACTAGCGCTTTCCGGGGAGCTGTTTTTT. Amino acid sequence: CASSAHLGLALSGELFF.

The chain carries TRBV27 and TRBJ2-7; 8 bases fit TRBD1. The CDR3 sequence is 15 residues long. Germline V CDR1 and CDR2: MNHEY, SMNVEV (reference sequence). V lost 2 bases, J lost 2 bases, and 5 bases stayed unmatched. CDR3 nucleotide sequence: TGTGCCAGCAGTTTAACAGGGGGTGCTCCCTACGAGCAGTACTTC. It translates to CASSLTGGAPYEQYF.

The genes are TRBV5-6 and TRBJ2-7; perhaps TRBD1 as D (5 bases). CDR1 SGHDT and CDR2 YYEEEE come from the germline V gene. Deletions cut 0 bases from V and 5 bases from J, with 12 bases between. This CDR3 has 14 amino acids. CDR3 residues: CASSLGAGFHEQYF. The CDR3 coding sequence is TGTGCCAGCAGCTTGGGGGCAGGGTTCCACGAGCAGTACTTC. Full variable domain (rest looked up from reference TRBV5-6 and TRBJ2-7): DAGVTQSPTHLIKTRGQQVTLRCSPKSGHDTVSWYQQALGQGPQFIFQYYEEEERQRGNFPDRFSGHQFPNYSSELNVNALLLGDSALYLCASSLGAGFHEQYFGPGTRLTVT.

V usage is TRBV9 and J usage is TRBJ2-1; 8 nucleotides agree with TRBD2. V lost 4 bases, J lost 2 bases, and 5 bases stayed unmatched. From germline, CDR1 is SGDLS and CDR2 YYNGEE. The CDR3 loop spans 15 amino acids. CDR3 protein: CASSRGGRAYNEQFF. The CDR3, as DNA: TGTGCCAGCAGCCGGGGGGGGAGGGCCTACAATGAGCAGTTCTTC.

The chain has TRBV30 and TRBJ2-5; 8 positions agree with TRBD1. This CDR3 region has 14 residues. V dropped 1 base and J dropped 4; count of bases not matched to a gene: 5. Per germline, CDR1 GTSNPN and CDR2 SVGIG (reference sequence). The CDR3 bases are TGTGCCTGGAGTGCAGGGGGCGCGGGAGAGACCCAGTACTTC. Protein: CAWSAGGAGETQYF.

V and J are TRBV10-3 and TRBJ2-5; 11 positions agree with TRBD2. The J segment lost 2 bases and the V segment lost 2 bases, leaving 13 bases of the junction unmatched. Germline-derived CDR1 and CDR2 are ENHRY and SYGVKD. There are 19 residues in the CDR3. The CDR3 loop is CAISERTGTSGSPQETQYF. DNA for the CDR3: TGTGCCATCAGTGAGAGGACGGGGACTAGCGGATCCCCGCAAGAGACCCAGTACTTC.

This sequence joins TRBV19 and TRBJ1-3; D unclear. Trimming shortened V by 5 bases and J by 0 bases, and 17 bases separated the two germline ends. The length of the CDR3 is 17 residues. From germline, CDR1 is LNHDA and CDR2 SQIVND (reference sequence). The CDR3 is CASSAGGLRGSGNTIYF. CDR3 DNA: TGTGCCAGTAGTGCTGGAGGACTTCGGGGCTCTGGAAACACCATATATTTT.

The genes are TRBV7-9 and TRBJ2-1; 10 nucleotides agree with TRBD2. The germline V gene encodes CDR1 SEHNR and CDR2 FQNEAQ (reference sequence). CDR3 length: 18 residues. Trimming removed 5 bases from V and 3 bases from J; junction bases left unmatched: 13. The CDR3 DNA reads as TGTGCCAGCAGCGATACGGCTAGCGGGGGTGCATACTACAATGAGCAGTTCTTC. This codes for CASSDTASGGAYYNEQFF.

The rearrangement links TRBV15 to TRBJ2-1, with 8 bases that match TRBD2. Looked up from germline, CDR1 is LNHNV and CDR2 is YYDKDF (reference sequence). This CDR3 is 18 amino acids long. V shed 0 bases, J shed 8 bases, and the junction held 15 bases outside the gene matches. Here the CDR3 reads CATSRDRSGGTLGDEQFF. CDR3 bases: TGTGCCACCAGCAGAGATCGAAGCGGGGGTACCTTGGGCGATGAGCAGTTCTTC.

The CDR3 DNA is TGTGCCAGCAGCTCCGGACAGGGTTGGAATGAGCAGTTCTTC. Translating it yields CASSSGQGWNEQFF. The chain recombines TRBV7-9 with TRBJ2-1; 8 nucleotides line up with TRBD1. This CDR3 is built from 14 residues. Germline V CDR1 and CDR2: SEHNR, FQNEAQ (reference sequence). The ends lost 4 bases at V and 7 bases at J; junction bases unmatched: 6.

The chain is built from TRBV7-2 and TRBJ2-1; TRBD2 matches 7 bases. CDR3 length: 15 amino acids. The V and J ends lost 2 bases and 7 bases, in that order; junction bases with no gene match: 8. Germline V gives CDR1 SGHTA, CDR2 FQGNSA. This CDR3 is CASSLYAGVGNEQFF. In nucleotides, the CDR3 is TGTGCCAGCAGCTTATACGCGGGAGTGGGTAATGAGCAGTTCTTC.

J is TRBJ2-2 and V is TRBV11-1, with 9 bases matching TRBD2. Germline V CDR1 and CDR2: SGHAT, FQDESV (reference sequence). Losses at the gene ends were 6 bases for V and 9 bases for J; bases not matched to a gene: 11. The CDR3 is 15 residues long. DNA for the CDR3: TGTGCCAGCAGTTATACCGGGACTAGCCCCTGGGAGCTGTTTTTT. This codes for CASSYTGTSPWELFF.

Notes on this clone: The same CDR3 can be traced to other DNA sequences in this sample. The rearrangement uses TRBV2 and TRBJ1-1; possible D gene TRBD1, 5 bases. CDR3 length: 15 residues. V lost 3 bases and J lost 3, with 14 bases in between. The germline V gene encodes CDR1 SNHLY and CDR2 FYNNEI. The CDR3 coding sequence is TGTGCCAGCAGTGATGGTCCAGGGTGGCACACTGAAGCTTTCTTT. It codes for CASSDGPGWHTEAFF.

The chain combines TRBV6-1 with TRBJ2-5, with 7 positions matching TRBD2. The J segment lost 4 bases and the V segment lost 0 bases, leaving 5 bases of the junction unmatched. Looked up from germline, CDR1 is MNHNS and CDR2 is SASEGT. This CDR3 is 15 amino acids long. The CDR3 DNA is TGTGCCAGCAGTGAAGCGGCAGTAGCGGGAGAGACCCAGTACTTC. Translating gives CASSEAAVAGETQYF.

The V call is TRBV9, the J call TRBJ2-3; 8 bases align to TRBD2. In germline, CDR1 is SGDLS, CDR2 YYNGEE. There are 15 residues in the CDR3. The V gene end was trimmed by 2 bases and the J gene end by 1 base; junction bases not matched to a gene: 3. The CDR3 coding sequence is TGTGCCAGCAGCGTCGACGGGGGGGGCACAGATACGCAGTATTTT. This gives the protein CASSVDGGGTDTQYF.